One sample yielded the 23 T cell receptor beta chains listed below, sequenced in a study of T-cell reconstitution after alpha-beta-depleted transplantation in children. For TCRbeta, the library was prepared with unique molecular identifiers. One entry per CDR3 protein, called by TCRdb with MiXCR from the PCR reads. The table shows some 200,000 distinct CDR3 sequences, with 11% occurring only once. Sequencing used PBMCs, obtained before TCRalphabeta/CD19-depleted stem cell transplant. The receptors stem from a child in the first two years of life with acute myeloid leukemia, due to receive a stem cell transplant.

The table lists this clonotype with a few counts. The chain carries TRBV10-1 and TRBJ2-5; maybe TRBD2 (6 bases). Trimming stripped 1 base from V and 1 base from J, with 10 bases between. Germline values: CDR1 WNHNN, CDR2 SYGVQD (reference sequence). The CDR3 runs 15 residues. CDR3 DNA: TGCGCCAGCAGTGAGTTTCGGGGGTTCCAAGAGACCCAGTACTTC. The encoded protein is CASSEFRGFQETQYF.

This clonotype was found many times. The rearrangement uses TRBV3-1 and TRBJ2-3, with a weak D call TRBD2 (5 bases). V was cut by 1 base and J by 8 bases, with 13 bases left in between. The CDR3 runs 14 residues. Germline-derived CDR1 and CDR2 are LGHDT and YNNKEL (reference sequence). The CDR3 protein is CASSQASGVGTQYF. The CDR3 DNA reads TGTGCCAGCAGCCAAGCCTCCGGGGTGGGTACGCAGTATTTT.

CDR3 in DNA: TGTGCCAGCTCACCAGAATGGGGGCCCAACTATGGCTACACCTTC. Translating gives CASSPEWGPNYGYTF. This rearrangement joins TRBV18 to TRBJ1-2; D may be TRBD1 (6 bases). Germline V gene lookup returns CDR1 KGHSH and CDR2 LQKENI. This CDR3 region has 15 residues. Trimming cost V 2 bases and J 2 bases, with 12 bases left between them.

This chain links TRBV7-9 with TRBJ2-1; D may correspond to TRBD1 or TRBD2 (5 bases each). Germline V gives CDR1 SEHNR, CDR2 FQNEAQ (reference sequence). This CDR3 has 12 amino acids. V lost 11 bases and J lost 3, with 11 bases in between. The CDR3 region has the DNA TGTGCCGGGGACGGAATCTACAATGAGCAGTTCTTC. Translated, it gives CAGDGIYNEQFF.

This clonotype was seen many times. The J gene is TRBJ1-6, the V gene TRBV6-5, with D hard to call. Germline CDR1 MNHEY, CDR2 SVGAGI. Between the trimmed V and J ends, which lost 6 bases and 3 bases, there was a span of 18 bases. The CDR3 consists of 17 residues. The CDR3 reads CASSSRGTGLYNSPLHF. The DNA of the CDR3 is TGTGCCAGCAGCTCCCGTGGCACGGGCCTCTATAATTCACCCCTCCACTTT.

In its sample, this clonotype was seen many times. The chain couples TRBV24-1 to TRBJ2-1, with D possibly matching TRBD1 (5 bases). The CDR3 loop spans 13 amino acids. V was shortened by 1 base and J by 15 bases, with 15 bases between the two germline ends. Germline loops: CDR1 KGHDR, CDR2 SFDVKD. CDR3 region: CATSDFENRGSFF. The CDR3 region has the DNA TGTGCCACCAGTGATTTTGAGAATAGGGGATCGTTCTTC.

This clonotype was detected many times. The chain joins TRBV28 to TRBJ2-3; 8 positions agree with TRBD1. V lost 2 bases to trimming and J lost 4 bases; unmatched junction nucleotides: 2. Germline assignment: CDR1 MDHEN and CDR2 SYDVKM. The CDR3 extends over 14 amino acids. DNA of the CDR3: TGTGCCAGCAGTTTACAGGGGGCGGCAGATACGCAGTATTTT. Its protein product is CASSLQGAADTQYF. The full variable domain, its missing parts supplied by reference TRBV28 and TRBJ2-3, is DVKVTQSSRYLVKRTGEKVFLECVQDMDHENMFWYRQDPGLGLRLIYFSYDVKMKEKGDIPEGYSVSREKKERFSLILESASTNQTSMYLCASSLQGAADTQYFGPGTRLTVL.

Only a few counts were recorded for this clonotype. The V call is TRBV19, the J call TRBJ2-7; the D gene could be TRBD1 or TRBD2 (5 bases each). Germline lookup yields CDR1 LNHDA and CDR2 SQIVND (reference sequence). The CDR3 has 15 amino acids. V dropped 5 bases and J dropped 0 bases, with 14 bases sitting between them. The CDR3 nucleotides read TGTGCCAGTAGTGACTGGGACCGATCCTCCTACGAGCAGTACTTC. It is translated as CASSDWDRSSYEQYF.

This clonotype was counted ten times or more. The chain is built from TRBV3-1 and TRBJ2-5; TRBD2 matches 10 bases. CDR1 is LGHDT and CDR2 is YNNKEL in the germline V gene (reference sequence). This CDR3 is built from 15 residues. Trimming removed 1 base from V and 1 base from J; junction bases left unmatched: 0. Written as DNA, the CDR3 is TGTGCCAGCAGCCAAGGACTAGCGGGCCAAGAGACCCAGTACTTC. This encodes CASSQGLAGQETQYF.

The table lists this clonotype with many counts. The V and J genes are TRBV29-1 and TRBJ2-1, with D uncertain. The V gene's germline CDR1 is SQVTM and CDR2 ANQGSEA. This CDR3 is 12 amino acids long. With 1 base removed from V and 13 bases from J, the gap between germline ends came to 14 bases. Written as DNA, the CDR3 is TGCAGCGTTGAAGTGGGCCGGGTGGGTCAGTTCTTC. Protein sequence: CSVEVGRVGQFF.

This clonotype was picked up many times. V is TRBV12-3 or TRBV12-4 and J is TRBJ1-1; D uncertain. V was trimmed by 2 bases and J by 3 bases, leaving 13 bases between them. This CDR3 comprises 15 residues. The chain's CDR3 is CASSLLPAWDTEAFF. In nucleotides, the CDR3 is TGTGCCAGCAGTTTATTGCCAGCCTGGGACACTGAAGCTTTCTTT.

This clonotype was picked up many times. The J gene is TRBJ2-3, the V gene TRBV29-1, with D unclear. V was pared by 3 bases and J by 1 base, with 5 bases between. Germline V gene sequence: CDR1 SQVTM, CDR2 ANQGSEA. The length of the CDR3 is 12 residues. The CDR3 DNA reads TGCAGCGTTGAGGGCGGCACAGATACGCAGTATTTT. Translation: CSVEGGTDTQYF.

Comment on this clonotype: A much more abundant neighbour one base away suggests this may be a read error. This chain uses TRBV3-1 with TRBJ2-3; 7 nucleotides agree with TRBD2. The CDR3 covers 14 residues. Germline loops: CDR1 LGHDT, CDR2 YNNKEL (reference sequence). CDR3 nucleotides: TGTGCCAGCAGGCGGGAGCCCAGCACACATACGCAGTATTTT. Amino acids: CASRREPSTHTQYF.

This clonotype was detected ten times or more. The chain has TRBV12-3 or TRBV12-4 and TRBJ1-2; 7 bases line up with TRBD1. J lost 7 bases, V lost 6 bases, and 11 bases had no gene match. CDR3 length: 14 amino acids. This CDR3 reads CASRSIGQAFGYTF. The CDR3 DNA sequence: TGTGCCAGCAGATCGATTGGACAGGCGTTTGGCTACACCTTC.

The chain is built from TRBV7-2 and TRBJ2-7, with D perhaps matching TRBD1 (6 bases). The germline gives CDR1 SGHTA, CDR2 FQGNSA. CDR3 length: 16 residues. V was shortened by 5 bases and J by 3 bases, with 20 bases between the two germline ends. The CDR3 reads CASSPEGRGYVYEQYF. CDR3 nucleotide sequence: TGTGCCAGCAGCCCAGAGGGCAGGGGATACGTCTACGAGCAGTACTTC.

V usage is TRBV7-9 and J usage is TRBJ1-1; a possible D gene is TRBD1 (6 bases). The CDR3 runs to 11 residues. In germline, CDR1 is SEHNR, CDR2 FQNEAQ (reference sequence). V was cut by 10 bases and J by 5 bases, with 11 bases left in between. CDR3 region: CATQGGTEAFF. CDR3 nucleotide sequence: TGTGCCACCCAAGGGGGTACTGAAGCTTTCTTT.

This clonotype was found many times. V gene TRBV7-9 combines with J gene TRBJ1-1, with D tentatively TRBD1 (5 bases). The germline V gene has CDR1 SEHNR and CDR2 FQNEAQ (reference sequence). Trimming took 7 bases from V and 7 from J, leaving 16 bases between them. CDR3 size: 13 residues. The CDR3 sequence is CASTLIVDSEAFF. The DNA of the CDR3 is TGTGCCAGCACCCTCATCGTAGACAGTGAAGCTTTCTTT.

There are many counts of this clonotype. The rearrangement joins TRBV20-1 to TRBJ1-2, with TRBD1 matching over 7 bases. CDR3 length: 13 residues. CDR1 and CDR2 from the germline V gene are DFQATT and SNEGSKA (reference sequence). The CDR3 DNA follows: TGCACACCCGACAGGGAAGGAAACTATGGCTACACCTTC. Translating gives CTPDREGNYGYTF.

This clonotype was recorded at least ten times. The rearrangement uses TRBV5-1 and TRBJ2-2; D uncertain. V lost 5 bases, J lost 4 bases, and 9 bases lay in between. In germline, CDR1 is SGHRS, CDR2 YFSETQ. The CDR3 loop spans 13 amino acids. In DNA, the CDR3 is TGCGCCAGCAGACGAGTGGGCACCGGGGAGCTGTTTTTT. Protein sequence: CASRRVGTGELFF. Full variable domain (missing parts from reference TRBV5-1 and TRBJ2-2): KAGVTQTPRYLIKTRGQQVTLSCSPISGHRSVSWYQQTPGQGLQFLFEYFSETQRNKGNFPGRFSGRQFSNSRSEMNVSTLELGDSALYLCASRRVGTGELFFGEGSRLTVL.

This clonotype was counted at least ten times. The genes are TRBV3-1 and TRBJ1-1, with a possible D match to TRBD1 (6 bases). Per the germline V gene, CDR1 is LGHDT and CDR2 is YNNKEL (reference sequence). Trimming took 1 base from V and 8 from J, leaving 11 bases between them. The CDR3 is made up of 13 amino acids. The CDR3 here is CASSQGGGAEAFF. The DNA of the CDR3 is TGTGCCAGCAGCCAAGGAGGGGGGGCGGAAGCTTTCTTT.

A note on this clonotype: A much larger clone differs from this one at a single base, so this may be a read error. The chain links TRBV5-1 to TRBJ1-2, with 7 bases lining up with TRBD1. CDR1 is SGHRS, CDR2 YFSETQ, per germline. The CDR3 consists of 13 residues. CDR3 protein: CASSSGQDHGDTF. In DNA, the CDR3 is TGCGCCAGCAGCTCTGGACAGGATCATGGCGACACCTTC.

This CDR3 reads CSARVTRTSGGALYEQYF. DNA of the CDR3: TGCAGTGCTAGAGTCACCAGGACTAGCGGGGGGGCCTTGTACGAGCAGTACTTC. V gene TRBV20-1 combines with J gene TRBJ2-7; 15 bases are a match to TRBD2. This CDR3 spans 18 amino acids. Germline CDR1 is DFQATT and CDR2 is SNEGSKA (reference sequence). V lost 1 base and J lost 4; bases outside the gene matches: 11.

This clonotype occurred a few times. J is TRBJ1-1 and V is TRBV19; 12 bases line up with TRBD1. CDR3 size: 16 residues. The trim removed 0 bases at V and 6 bases at J, leaving 5 bases unmatched. Looked up from germline, CDR1 is LNHDA and CDR2 is SQIVND (reference sequence). The CDR3 DNA follows: TGTGCCAGTAGTATAGAGGGGACAGGGGGCGGTGCTGAAGCTTTCTTT. Amino acids: CASSIEGTGGGAEAFF.